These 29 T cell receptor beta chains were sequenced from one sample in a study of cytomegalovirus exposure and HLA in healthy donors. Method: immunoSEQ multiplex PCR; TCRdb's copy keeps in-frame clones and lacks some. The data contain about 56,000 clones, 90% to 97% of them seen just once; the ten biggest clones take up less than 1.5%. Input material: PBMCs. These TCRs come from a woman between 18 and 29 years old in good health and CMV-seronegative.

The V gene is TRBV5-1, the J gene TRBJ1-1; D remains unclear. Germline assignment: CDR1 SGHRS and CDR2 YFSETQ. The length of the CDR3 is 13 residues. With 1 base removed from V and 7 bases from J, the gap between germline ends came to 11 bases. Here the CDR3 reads CASSLQWSGEAFF. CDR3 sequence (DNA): TGCGCCAGCAGCTTGCAGTGGTCGGGTGAAGCTTTCTTT. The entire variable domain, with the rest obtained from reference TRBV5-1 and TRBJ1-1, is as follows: KAGVTQTPRYLIKTRGQQVTLSCSPISGHRSVSWYQQTPGQGLQFLFEYFSETQRNKGNFPGRFSGRQFSNSRSEMNVSTLELGDSALYLCASSLQWSGEAFFGQGTRLTVV.

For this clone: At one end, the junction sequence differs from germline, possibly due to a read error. Written as DNA, the CDR3 is TGTGCCAATAGTATACAGAACACCGGGGAGCTGTTTTTT. This translates into CANSIQNTGELFF. V gene TRBV19 combines with J gene TRBJ2-2; D gene ambiguous. The V gene's germline CDR1 is LNHDA and CDR2 SQIVND (reference sequence). The CDR3 runs 13 residues. Supplemented by reference TRBV19 and TRBJ2-2, the full variable domain reads DGGITQSPKYLFRKEGQNVTLSCEQNLNHDAMYWYRQDPGQGLRLIYYSQIVNDFQKGDIAEGYSVSREKKESFPLTVTSAQKNPTAFYLCANSIQNTGELFFGEGSRLTVL.

For the CDR3, the DNA is TGTGCCATCAGTGAGGGGGGGGGCCTCATAGAGGGCCAGCATTTT. It encodes CAISEGGGLIEGQHF. The rearrangement links TRBV10-3 to TRBJ1-5; TRBD1 is a possible D gene (6 bases). This CDR3 spans 15 amino acids. Germline V CDR1 and CDR2: ENHRY, SYGVKD. The ends were cut back, 2 bases at V and 12 bases at J, with 20 bases in the middle.

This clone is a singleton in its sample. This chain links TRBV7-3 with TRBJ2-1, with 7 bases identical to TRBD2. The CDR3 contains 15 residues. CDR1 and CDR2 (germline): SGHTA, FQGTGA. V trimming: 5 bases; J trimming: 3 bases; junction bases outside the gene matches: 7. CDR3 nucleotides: TGTGCCAGCAGCCCTCAGGGAGGGTACTACAATGAGCAGTTCTTC. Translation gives CASSPQGGYYNEQFF.

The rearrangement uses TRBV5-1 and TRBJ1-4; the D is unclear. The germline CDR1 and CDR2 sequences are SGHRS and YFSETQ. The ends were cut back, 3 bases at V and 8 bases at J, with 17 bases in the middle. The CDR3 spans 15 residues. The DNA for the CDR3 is TGCGCCAGCAGCTGGTTACAACCCGGAGACGAAAAACTGTTTTTT. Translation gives CASSWLQPGDEKLFF.

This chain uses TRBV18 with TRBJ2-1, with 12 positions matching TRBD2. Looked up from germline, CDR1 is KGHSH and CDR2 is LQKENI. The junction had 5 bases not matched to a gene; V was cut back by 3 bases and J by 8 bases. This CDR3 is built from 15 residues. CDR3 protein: CASSPLAGGPYEQFF. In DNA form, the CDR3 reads TGTGCCAGCTCACCGCTAGCGGGAGGGCCCTATGAGCAGTTCTTC.

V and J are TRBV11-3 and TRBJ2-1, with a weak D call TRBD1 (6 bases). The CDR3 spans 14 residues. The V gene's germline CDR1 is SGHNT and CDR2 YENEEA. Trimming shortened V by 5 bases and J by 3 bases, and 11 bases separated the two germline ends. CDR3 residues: CASSPTGGYNEQFF. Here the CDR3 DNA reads TGTGCCAGCAGCCCGACAGGCGGCTACAATGAGCAGTTCTTC.

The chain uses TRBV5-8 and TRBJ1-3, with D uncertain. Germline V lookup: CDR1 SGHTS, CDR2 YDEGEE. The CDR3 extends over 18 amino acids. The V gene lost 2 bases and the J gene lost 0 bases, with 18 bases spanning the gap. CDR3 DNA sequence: TGTGCCAGCAGCTTTATACCGGGTAGAGGTGGCTCTGGAAACACCATATATTTT. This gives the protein CASSFIPGRGGSGNTIYF. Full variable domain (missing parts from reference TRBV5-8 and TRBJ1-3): EAGVTQSPTHLIKTRGQQATLRCSPISGHTSVYWYQQALGLGLQFLLWYDEGEERNRGNFPPRFSGRQFPNYSSELNVNALELEDSALYLCASSFIPGRGGSGNTIYFGEGSWLTVV.

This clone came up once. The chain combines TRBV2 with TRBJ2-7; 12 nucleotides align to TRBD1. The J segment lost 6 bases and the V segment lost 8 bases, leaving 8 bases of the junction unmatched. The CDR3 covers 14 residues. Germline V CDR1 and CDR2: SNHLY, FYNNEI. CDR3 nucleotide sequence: TGTGCCAGCGGGAGGGGACAGGGGGCGGCCGAGCAGTACTTC. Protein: CASGRGQGAAEQYF. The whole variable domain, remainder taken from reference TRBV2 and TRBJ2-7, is EPEVTQTPSHQVTQMGQEVILRCVPISNHLYFYWYRQILGQKVEFLVSFYNNEISEKSEIFDDQFSVERPDGSNFTLKIRSTKLEDSAMYFCASGRGQGAAEQYFGPGTRLTVT.

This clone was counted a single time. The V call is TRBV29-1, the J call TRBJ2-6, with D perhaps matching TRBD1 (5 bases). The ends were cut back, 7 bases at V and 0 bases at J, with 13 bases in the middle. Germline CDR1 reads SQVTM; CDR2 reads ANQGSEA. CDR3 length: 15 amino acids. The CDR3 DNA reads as TGCAGCGACACAGACAGCCCCTCTGGGGCCAACGTCCTGACTTTC. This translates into CSDTDSPSGANVLTF.

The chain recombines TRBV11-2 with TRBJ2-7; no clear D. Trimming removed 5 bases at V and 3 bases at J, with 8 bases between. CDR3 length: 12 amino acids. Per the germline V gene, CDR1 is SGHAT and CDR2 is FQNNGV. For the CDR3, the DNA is TGTGCCAGCAGCGCCCAGTACTACGAGCAGTACTTC. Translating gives CASSAQYYEQYF.

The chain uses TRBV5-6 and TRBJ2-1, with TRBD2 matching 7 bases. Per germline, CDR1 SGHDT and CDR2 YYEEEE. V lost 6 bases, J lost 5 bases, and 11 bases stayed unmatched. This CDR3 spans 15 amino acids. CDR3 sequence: CASTFVWGGDNEQFF. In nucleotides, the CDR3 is TGTGCCAGCACCTTCGTCTGGGGGGGGGACAATGAGCAGTTCTTC.

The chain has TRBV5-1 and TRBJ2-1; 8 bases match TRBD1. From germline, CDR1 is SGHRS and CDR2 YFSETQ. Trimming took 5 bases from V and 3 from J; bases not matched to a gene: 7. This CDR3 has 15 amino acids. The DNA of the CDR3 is TGCGCCAGCAGTCCCTGGGGACAGGACTACAATGAGCAGTTCTTC. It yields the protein CASSPWGQDYNEQFF.

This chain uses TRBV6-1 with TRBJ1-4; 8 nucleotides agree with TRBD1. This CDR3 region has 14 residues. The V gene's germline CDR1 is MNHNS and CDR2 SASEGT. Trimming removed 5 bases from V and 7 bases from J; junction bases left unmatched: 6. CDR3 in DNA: TGTGCCAGCAGTATAACAGGGGGAGCTGAAAAACTGTTTTTT. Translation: CASSITGGAEKLFF.

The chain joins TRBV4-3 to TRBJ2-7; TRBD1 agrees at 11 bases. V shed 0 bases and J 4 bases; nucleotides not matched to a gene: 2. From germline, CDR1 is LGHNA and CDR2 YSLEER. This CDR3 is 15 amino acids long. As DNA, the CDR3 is TGCGCCAGCAGCCAAGAGGACAGGGGGCGGTACGAGCAGTACTTC. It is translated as CASSQEDRGRYEQYF.

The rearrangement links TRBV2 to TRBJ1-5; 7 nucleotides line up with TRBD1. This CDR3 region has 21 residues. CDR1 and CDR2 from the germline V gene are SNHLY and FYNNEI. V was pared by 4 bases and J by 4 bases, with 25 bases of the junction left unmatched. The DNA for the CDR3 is TGTGCCAGCAGTGGCTCCCTAGCCCCGGGCAGGGGGTCCCCAAGGAATCAGCCCCAGCATTTT. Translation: CASSGSLAPGRGSPRNQPQHF.

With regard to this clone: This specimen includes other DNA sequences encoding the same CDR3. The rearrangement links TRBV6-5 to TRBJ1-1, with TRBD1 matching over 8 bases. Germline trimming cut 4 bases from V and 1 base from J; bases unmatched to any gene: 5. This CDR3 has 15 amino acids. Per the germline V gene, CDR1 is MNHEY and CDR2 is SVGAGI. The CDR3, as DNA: TGTGCCAGCAGTTCCAACAGGGGGACGAACACTGAAGCTTTCTTT. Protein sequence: CASSSNRGTNTEAFF.

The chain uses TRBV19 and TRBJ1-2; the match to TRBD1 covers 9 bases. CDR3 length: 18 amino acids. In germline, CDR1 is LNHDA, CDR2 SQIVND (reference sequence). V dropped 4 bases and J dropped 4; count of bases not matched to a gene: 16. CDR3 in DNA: TGTGCCAGTAGTAATATCCGGGACAGGGCGAGGAAAGGCTATGGCTACACCTTC. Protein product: CASSNIRDRARKGYGYTF.

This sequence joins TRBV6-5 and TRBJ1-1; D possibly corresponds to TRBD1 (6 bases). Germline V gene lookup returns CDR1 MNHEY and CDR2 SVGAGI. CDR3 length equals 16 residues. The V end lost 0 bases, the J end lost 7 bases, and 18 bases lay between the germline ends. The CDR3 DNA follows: TGTGCCAGCAGTTACTCGAGAAGGGCCAGGGGTGGTGAAGCTTTCTTT. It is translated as CASSYSRRARGGEAFF.

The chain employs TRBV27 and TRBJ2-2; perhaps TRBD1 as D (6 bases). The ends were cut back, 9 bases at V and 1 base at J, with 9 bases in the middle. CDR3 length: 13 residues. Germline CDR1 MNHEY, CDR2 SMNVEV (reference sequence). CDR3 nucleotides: TGTGCCAGAACGGGACAGAACACCGGGGAGCTGTTTTTT. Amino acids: CARTGQNTGELFF.

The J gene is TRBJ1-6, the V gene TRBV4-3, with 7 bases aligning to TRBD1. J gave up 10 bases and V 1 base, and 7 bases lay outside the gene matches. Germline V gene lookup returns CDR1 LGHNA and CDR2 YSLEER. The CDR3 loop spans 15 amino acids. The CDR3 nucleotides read TGCGCCAGCAGCCAAGGGCGACAGGGTAGCTCACCCCTCCACTTT. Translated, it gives CASSQGRQGSSPLHF.

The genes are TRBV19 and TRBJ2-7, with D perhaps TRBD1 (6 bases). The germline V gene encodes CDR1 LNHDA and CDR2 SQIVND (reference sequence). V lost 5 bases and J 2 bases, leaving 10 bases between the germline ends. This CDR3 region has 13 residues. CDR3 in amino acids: CASSHRDTYEQYF. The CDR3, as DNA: TGTGCCAGTAGTCACCGGGACACCTACGAGCAGTACTTC. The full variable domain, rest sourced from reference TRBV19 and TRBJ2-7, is DGGITQSPKYLFRKEGQNVTLSCEQNLNHDAMYWYRQDPGQGLRLIYYSQIVNDFQKGDIAEGYSVSREKKESFPLTVTSAQKNPTAFYLCASSHRDTYEQYFGPGTRLTVT.

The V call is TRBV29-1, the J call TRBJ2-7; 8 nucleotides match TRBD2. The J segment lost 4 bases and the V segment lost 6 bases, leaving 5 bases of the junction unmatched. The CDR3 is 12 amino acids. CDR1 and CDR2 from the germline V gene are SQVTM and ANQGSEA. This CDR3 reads CSVGGGQYEQYF. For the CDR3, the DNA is TGCAGCGTCGGGGGGGGGCAGTACGAGCAGTACTTC.

The CDR3 reads CASSISAGGIYEQYF. The CDR3 DNA sequence: TGTGCCAGTAGTATTTCGGCCGGGGGAATCTACGAGCAGTACTTC. J is TRBJ2-7 and V is TRBV19, with TRBD2 as a possible D gene (6 bases). This CDR3 contains 15 residues. V gave up 3 bases and J gave up 3 bases, with 15 bases separating them. Germline V gene sequence: CDR1 LNHDA, CDR2 SQIVND (reference sequence). Filled out from reference TRBV19 and TRBJ2-7, the complete variable domain reads DGGITQSPKYLFRKEGQNVTLSCEQNLNHDAMYWYRQDPGQGLRLIYYSQIVNDFQKGDIAEGYSVSREKKESFPLTVTSAQKNPTAFYLCASSISAGGIYEQYFGPGTRLTVT.

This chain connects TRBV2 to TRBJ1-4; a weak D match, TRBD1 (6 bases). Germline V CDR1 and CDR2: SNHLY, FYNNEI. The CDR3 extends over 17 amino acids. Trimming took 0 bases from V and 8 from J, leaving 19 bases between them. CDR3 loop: CASSEALAQGLGEKLFF. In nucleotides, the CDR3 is TGTGCCAGCAGTGAAGCATTGGCCCAGGGGTTGGGGGAAAAACTGTTTTTT.

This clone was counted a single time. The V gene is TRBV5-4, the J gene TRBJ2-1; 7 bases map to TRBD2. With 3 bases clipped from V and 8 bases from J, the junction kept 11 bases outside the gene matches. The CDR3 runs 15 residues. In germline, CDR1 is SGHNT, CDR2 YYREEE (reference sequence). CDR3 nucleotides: TGTGCCAGCAGCTCCCCCCAGCGGGGCCGGGATGAGCAGTTCTTC. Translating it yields CASSSPQRGRDEQFF.

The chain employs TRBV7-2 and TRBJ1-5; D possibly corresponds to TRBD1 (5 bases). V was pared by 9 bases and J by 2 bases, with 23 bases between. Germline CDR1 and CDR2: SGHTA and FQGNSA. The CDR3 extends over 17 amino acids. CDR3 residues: CASTPPAQIGGNQPQHF. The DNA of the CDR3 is TGTGCCAGTACCCCCCCAGCCCAAATAGGGGGCAATCAGCCCCAGCATTTT.

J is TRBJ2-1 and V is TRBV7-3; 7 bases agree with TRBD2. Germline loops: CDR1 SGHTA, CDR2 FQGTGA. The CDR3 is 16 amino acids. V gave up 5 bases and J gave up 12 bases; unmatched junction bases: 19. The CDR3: CASSPRGVVAQRVQFF. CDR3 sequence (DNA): TGTGCCAGCAGCCCCCGGGGGGTGGTAGCCCAAAGGGTGCAGTTCTTC. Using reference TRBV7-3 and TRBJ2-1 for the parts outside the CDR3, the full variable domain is GAGVSQTPSNKVTEKGKYVELRCDPISGHTALYWYRQSLGQGPEFLIYFQGTGAADDSGLPNDRFFAVRPEGSVSTLKIQRTERGDSAVYLCASSPRGVVAQRVQFFGPGTRLTVL.

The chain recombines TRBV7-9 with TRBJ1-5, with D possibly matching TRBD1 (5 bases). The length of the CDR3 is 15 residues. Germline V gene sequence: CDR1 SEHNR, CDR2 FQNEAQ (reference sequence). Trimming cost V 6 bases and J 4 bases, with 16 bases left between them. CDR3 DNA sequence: TGTGCCAGCAGTCTGGGGGGGGGATTTAATCAGCCCCAGCATTTT. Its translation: CASSLGGGFNQPQHF. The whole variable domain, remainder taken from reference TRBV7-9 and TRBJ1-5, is DTGVSQNPRHKITKRGQNVTFRCDPISEHNRLYWYRQTLGQGPEFLTYFQNEAQLEKSRLLSDRFSAERPKGSFSTLEIQRTEQGDSAMYLCASSLGGGFNQPQHFGDGTRLSIL.